The present T cell receptor (beta chain) was sequenced within a study of blood T cell repertoires in COVID-19. Per germline, CDR1 SGDLS and CDR2 YYNGEE. CDR3 length: 14 residues. The germline V and J ends were trimmed by 0 bases and 6 bases, with 10 bases remaining between them. Profiled with immunoSEQ multiplex PCR; TCRdb holds only in-frame clones, not every one. Of about 290,000 clones listed, around nine tenths are singletons. The specimen sequenced was peripheral blood. This receptor was identified in a woman in her thirties with COVID-19, enrolled during active disease. The chain employs TRBV9 and TRBJ1-5; D uncertain. CDR3 sequence (DNA): TGTGCCAGCAGCGTAGGTGGAGGTCGTCAGCCCCAGCATTTT. It encodes CASSVGGGRQPQHF. The full variable domain, rest sourced from reference TRBV9 and TRBJ1-5, is DSGVTQTPKHLITATGQRVTLRCSPRSGDLSVYWYQQSLDQGLQFLIQYYNGEERAKGNILERFSAQQFPDLHSELNLSSLELGDSALYFCASSVGGGRQPQHFGDGTRLSIL.